A selection of T cell receptor beta chains follows, all from one sample in a study of cytomegalovirus exposure and HLA in healthy donors. TCRdb's copy holds only in-frame clones and misses some; the assay was immunoSEQ multiplex PCR. Its table records 40,000 to 45,000 clones. The sequencing sample was made of PBMCs. These receptors came from a man aged 25-45 years in good health and CMV-seronegative. CDR3s include the opening cysteine and the closing phenylalanine or tryptophan.

j_call v_call cdr3_aa
TRBJ2-5 TRBV5-6 CASSLRGETQYF
TRBJ1-2 TRBV9 CASSITGQGANYGYTF
TRBJ1-1 TRBV10-3 CAISVRQGQNTEAFF
TRBJ2-3 TRBV6-4 CASSDSLAGDTDTQYF
TRBJ2-1 TRBV10-1 CASSDPSGRARNEQFF
TRBJ2-3 TRBV5-1 CAGSPWQGGPDTQYF
TRBJ1-2 TRBV4-2 CASSQGVEAANYGYTF
TRBJ1-2 TRBV19 CASSTGGLGYTF
TRBJ2-1 TRBV4-2 CASSQFSGVDEQFF
TRBJ1-1 TRBV30 CAWSVAADGEAFF
TRBJ2-7 TRBV5-6 CASSPTGYRGEQYF
TRBJ1-2 TRBV6-1 CASRQGNYGYTF
TRBJ2-7 TRBV10-3 CAISVTASGAYEQYF
TRBJ1-1 TRBV5-1 CASSLGDRVAAEAFF
TRBJ2-3 TRBV19 CASSTSGGVIDTQYF
TRBJ2-7 TRBV10-1 CASSPSGLSYEQYF
TRBJ1-2 TRBV5-1 CASSLGRAPTNYGYTF
TRBJ2-6 TRBV19 CASTRSGANVLTF
TRBJ2-5 TRBV14 CASSQFGGLRETQYF
TRBJ2-1 TRBV6-1 CASTRDRGYNEQFF
TRBJ2-5 TRBV5-4 CASSPGPSPSETQYF
TRBJ1-2 TRBV5-1 CASSLEGPSRGYTF
TRBJ2-7 TRBV11-2 CASSETSGSYEQYF
TRBJ1-2 TRBV15 CATSIRSGGYTF
TRBJ1-6 TRBV9 CASSPRSQGNNSPLHF
TRBJ2-1 TRBV29-1 CSVTPQGTESDNEQFF
TRBJ2-1 TRBV27 CASSLTGMLTNEQFF
TRBJ2-2 TRBV7-7 CASGGGSGRLTGELFF
TRBJ2-7 TRBV6-5 CASSYRVGEGEQYF
TRBJ1-2 TRBV19 CASSILWGTGEGYTF
TRBJ1-6 TRBV19 CASSIGASPLHF
TRBJ1-5 TRBV30 CAWIRVYSNQPQHF
TRBJ1-4 TRBV7-9 CASSFYHEKLFF
TRBJ2-5 TRBV5-1 CASSLPGSGQETQYF
TRBJ1-4 TRBV11-2 CASSLVRGTNEKLFF
TRBJ1-4 TRBV7-9 CASSWGGDEKLFF
TRBJ1-2 TRBV18 CASSGTGGLVGYTF
TRBJ1-3 TRBV5-4 CASSSGGISGNTIYF
TRBJ1-5 TRBV4-3 CASSQDFEQLNQPQHF
TRBJ2-3 TRBV6-1 CASSEQGGTDTQYF
TRBJ1-4 TRBV5-8 CASSLGWQGIGGEKLFF
TRBJ2-5 TRBV7-9 CASSRDSKETQYF
TRBJ2-4 TRBV7-9 CASSTPFSGRENIQYF
TRBJ2-4 TRBV5-4 CASSWASGVYGAKNIQYF
TRBJ1-5 TRBV18 CASSPKGYDQPQHF
TRBJ2-3 TRBV19 CASSGELADLTDTQYF
TRBJ2-2 TRBV7-9 CASSLQENTGELFF
TRBJ2-7 TRBV7-2 CASRSVGGSPGEQYF
TRBJ1-4 TRBV7-8 CATQLRGSLNEKLFF
TRBJ2-4 TRBV2 CASSEFLGAGTKNIQYF
TRBJ2-4 TRBV2 CASTALRGGASAKNIQYF
TRBJ2-3 TRBV4-1 CASSQDFDSQQYF
TRBJ1-2 TRBV9 CASSSGGTPSSYGYTF
TRBJ1-6 TRBV5-6 CASSLASQSPLHF
TRBJ2-5 TRBV6-1 CASSSGQGGRETQYF
TRBJ2-5 TRBV18 CASSPGTMRETQYF
TRBJ1-3 TRBV5-4 CASSLERSPGNIYF